Included here is one T cell receptor beta chain sequence, with context. The data were obtained in a study of blood T cell repertoires in COVID-19. On the study more broadly: COVID-19 samples collected from the United States, Italy and Spain covered acute and convalescent phases. T cells, B-cell-depleted T cells, or PBMCs supplied cDNA or gDNA.

Per the original data handling: Amplification of reference gene primers was used by the study to estimate nucleated cell counts. Repertoires were generated with immunoSEQ multiplex PCR, while TCRdb's copy carries only in-frame clones and drops some. V, J and clone size are taken as reported in that table, and D and trimming were inferred from the DNA itself. The sample has about 250,000 clones, about four fifths seen once. CDR3 length: 14 residues. The germline CDR1 and CDR2 sequences are MDHEN and SYDVKM. V lost 6 bases and J lost 1; bases outside the gene matches: 5. Sequencing used peripheral blood. The TCR comes from a man older than 75 with acute or convalescent COVID-19. The chain carries TRBV28 and TRBJ1-2; TRBD1 aligns across 7 bases. CDR3 residues: CASSAGGNNYGYTF. DNA of the CDR3: TGTGCCAGCAGCGCAGGGGGTAATAACTATGGCTACACCTTC.